This is a list of T cell receptor beta chains from one sample in a study of PD-1 blockade in classical Hodgkin lymphoma. Sequenced by immunoSEQ multiplex PCR; TCRdb stores in-frame clones only, minus some. The sample lists about 21,000 clones; 85% to 90% were seen once. The input for sequencing was peripheral blood mononuclear cells (PBMCs), taken before the fourth cycle of nivolumab. These receptors were obtained from a human donor with classical Hodgkin lymphoma. The CDR3 runs from the conserved cysteine through the conserved F or W. A D gene is named only where the DNA matches it firmly. Size tells how often a clone was seen (once, few, many) or the class of an expanded clone, and some rows leave it out.

clone_size cdr3_length d_call j_call v_call cdr3_aa cdr3_nt
- 14 - TRBJ1-1 TRBV9 CASSPSLGNTEAFF TGTGCCAGCAGCCCGTCGTTGGGGAACACTGAAGCTTTCTTT
- 16 - TRBJ1-6 TRBV28 CASSWDSRLRGSPLHF TGTGCCAGCAGCTGGGACTCTCGCTTGAGAGGATCACCCCTCCACTTT
- 12 - TRBJ1-1 TRBV11-3 CASSSSGTQAFF TGTGCCAGCAGCTCATCCGGGACCCAAGCTTTCTTT
- 16 TRBD1 TRBJ2-7 TRBV9 CASSESYRGRYYEQYF TGTGCCAGCAGCGAGTCCTACAGGGGGCGATACTACGAGCAGTACTTC
- 14 TRBD1 TRBJ1-5 TRBV5-6 CASSRGTGSQPQHF TGTGCCAGCAGCCGGGGGACAGGGAGTCAGCCCCAGCATTTT
- 15 - TRBJ1-5 TRBV4-3 CASSQGSSGNQPQHF TGCGCCAGCAGCCAAGGTTCGAGTGGCAATCAGCCCCAGCATTTT
- 15 - TRBJ2-3 TRBV11-2 CASSRPPKGTDTQYF TGTGCCAGCAGCCGCCCCCCGAAGGGGACAGATACGCAGTATTTT
- 17 - TRBJ1-5 TRBV19 CASSTHRDLRRNQPQHF TGTGCCAGTAGTACCCACAGGGACCTGAGACGCAATCAGCCCCAGCATTTT
- 13 - TRBJ1-2 TRBV7-9 CASSPNFDRGYTF TGTGCCAGCAGCCCTAATTTTGATCGTGGCTACACCTTC
few 18 - TRBJ1-6 TRBV28 CASSPPQGRRSYNSPLHF TGTGCCAGCAGTCCCCCACAGGGAAGGAGATCCTATAATTCACCCCTCCACTTT
- 17 - TRBJ2-1 TRBV2 CASSVPAGMSSYNEQFF TGTGCCAGCAGTGTCCCAGCGGGCATGAGCTCCTACAATGAGCAGTTCTTC
- 17 TRBD2 TRBJ2-3 TRBV7-2 CASSLGLAGPAADTQYF TGTGCCAGCAGCTTGGGACTAGCGGGGCCAGCGGCAGATACGCAGTATTTT
few 14 TRBD1 TRBJ2-7 TRBV10-3 CAIRRQGSTYEQYF TGTGCCATCAGGAGACAGGGGTCCACCTACGAGCAGTACTTC
once 17 - TRBJ1-6 TRBV2 CASSELYARRMDSPLHF TGTGCCAGCAGTGAACTGTATGCCAGGCGGATGGATTCACCCCTCCACTTT
- 15 TRBD2 TRBJ2-5 TRBV29-1 CSVEATGGPWETQYF TGCAGCGTTGAGGCGACGGGAGGCCCGTGGGAGACCCAGTACTTC
- 13 TRBD1 TRBJ1-2 TRBV28 CASSVMTGVGYTF TGTGCCAGCAGTGTTATGACAGGGGTTGGCTACACCTTC
- 11 - TRBJ1-3 TRBV28 CASRGPVTIYF TGTGCCAGCAGAGGACCAGTTACCATATATTTT
- 15 - TRBJ2-1 TRBV14 CASSQGWGAGDEQFF TGTGCCAGCAGCCAAGGATGGGGGGCTGGCGATGAGCAGTTCTTC
- 18 TRBD2 TRBJ2-1 TRBV6-4 CASSEKLAGLSVYNEQFF TGTGCCAGCAGTGAAAAACTAGCGGGACTCTCAGTTTACAATGAGCAGTTCTTC
- 14 - TRBJ2-5 TRBV5-8 CASSLEWTQETQYF TGTGCCAGCAGCTTAGAGTGGACACAAGAGACCCAGTACTTC
- 14 - TRBJ1-5 TRBV15 CATTSEQGNQPQHF TGTGCCACCACTTCGGAGCAGGGCAATCAGCCCCAACATTTT
- 11 - TRBJ2-3 TRBV30 CAWSEGDTQYF TGTGCCTGGAGTGAGGGGGATACGCAGTATTTT
- 19 TRBD2 TRBJ2-1 TRBV15 CATSSTGVSGLAGYNEQFF TGTGCCACCAGCTCGACAGGGGTCTCCGGACTAGCGGGGTACAATGAGCAGTTCTTC
- 15 - TRBJ1-2 TRBV25-1 CASSETGWTGYGYTF TGTGCCAGCAGTGAGACGGGATGGACGGGGTATGGCTACACCTTC
- 15 TRBD2 TRBJ2-7 TRBV19 CASGASGDPSYEQYF TGTGCCAGTGGGGCTAGCGGGGACCCCTCCTACGAGCAGTACTTC
- 14 TRBD1 TRBJ1-5 TRBV6-6 CASRGTGSNQPQHF TGTGCCAGCAGGGGGACAGGGAGCAATCAGCCCCAGCATTTT
few 16 - TRBJ1-6 TRBV30 CAWTFLSEQYNSPLHF TGTGCCTGGACATTCCTCTCGGAACAGTATAATTCACCCCTCCACTTT
- 15 TRBD1 TRBJ2-4 TRBV23-1 CASSQTGTGGNIQYF TGCGCCAGCAGTCAAACCGGGACAGGGGGGAACATTCAGTACTTC
- 13 - TRBJ1-1 TRBV7-3 CASSFYPNTEAFF TGTGCCAGCAGCTTCTACCCGAACACTGAAGCTTTCTTT
- 15 TRBD2 TRBJ2-7 TRBV6-5 CASSTPLAGVGEQYF TGTGCCAGCAGCACTCCTCTAGCGGGAGTCGGAGAGCAGTACTTC
- 13 - TRBJ2-1 TRBV13 CASSSGTGNEQFF TGTGCCAGCAGCTCCGGGACTGGAAATGAGCAGTTCTTC
- 14 - TRBJ2-7 TRBV19 CASSSQGRAREQYF TGTGCCAGTAGTTCACAGGGTCGCGCACGCGAGCAGTACTTC
- 18 TRBD1 TRBJ1-4 TRBV5-1 CASSLDRGRGAPREKLFF TGCGCCAGCAGCTTGGACAGGGGCAGAGGGGCCCCGAGGGAAAAACTGTTTTTT
- 14 - TRBJ2-7 TRBV13 CASSYNAPPYEQYF TGTGCCAGCAGCTACAACGCGCCCCCGTACGAGCAGTACTTC
- 13 - TRBJ1-5 TRBV5-5 CASSSQGDQPQHF TGTGCCAGCAGCTCACAGGGAGATCAGCCCCAGCATTTT
- 15 - TRBJ2-5 TRBV18 CASSPPVQGGETQYF TGTGCCAGCTCACCACCAGTCCAGGGAGGAGAGACCCAGTACTTC
- 16 - TRBJ2-3 TRBV7-3 CASSLTPNRPTDTQYF TGTGCCAGCAGCTTAACCCCGAACCGACCCACAGATACGCAGTATTTT
- 14 TRBD1 TRBJ1-4 TRBV7-2 CASSVDRVGEKLFF TGTGCCAGCAGCGTGGACAGGGTTGGAGAAAAACTGTTTTTT
- 13 - TRBJ2-7 TRBV7-9 CASLKGSGSEQYF TGTGCCAGCCTGAAGGGGAGCGGTTCCGAGCAGTACTTC